Below, 29 T cell receptor beta chains from the same sample are listed, as sequenced in a study of cytomegalovirus exposure and HLA in healthy donors. The primer mix had 60 Vbeta and 13 Jbeta primers. Using immunoSEQ multiplex PCR, the repertoire was profiled, and TCRdb retains in-frame clones only, with some absent. This repertoire shows 130,000 or so clones, more than 75% found once; its top ten account for roughly 3.1%. The specimen was PBMCs. Receptors originate from a young man in good health and CMV-seropositive.

This chain joins TRBV7-6 and TRBJ1-2; 8 bases match TRBD1. J gave up 4 bases and V 0 bases, and 4 bases lay outside the gene matches. CDR1 SGHVS and CDR2 FNYEAQ come from the germline V gene. This CDR3 contains 15 residues. The CDR3 DNA sequence: TGTGCCAGCAGCTTAGCCACAGGGGGAACCTATGGCTACACCTTC. It specifies CASSLATGGTYGYTF.

This sequence joins TRBV20-1 and TRBJ1-1; D not certain. The V end lost 6 bases, the J end lost 0 bases, and 5 bases lay between the germline ends. CDR1 and CDR2 (germline): DFQATT, SNEGSKA (reference sequence). The CDR3 covers 11 residues. The CDR3, as DNA: TGCAGTGCAAGCCTGAACACTGAAGCTTTCTTT. This codes for CSASLNTEAFF.

This clone has only a few counts. The chain couples TRBV6-5 to TRBJ1-1, with D tentatively TRBD1 (6 bases). This CDR3 comprises 13 residues. Germline V CDR1 and CDR2: MNHEY, SVGAGI. Trimming cost V 7 bases and J 4 bases, with 13 bases left between them. CDR3 in DNA: TGTGCCAGCAAAAAGGGGGGGACCACTGAAGCTTTCTTT. This codes for CASKKGGTTEAFF.

The chain recombines TRBV5-4 with TRBJ1-5, with a weak D call TRBD1 (6 bases). The germline gives CDR1 SGHNT, CDR2 YYREEE (reference sequence). CDR3 size: 17 residues. V lost 3 bases and J lost 1, with 17 bases in between. The CDR3 DNA reads as TGTGCCAGCAGCTCCTATCAACAGGGAGGGAGCAATCAGCCCCAGCATTTT. Translated: CASSSYQQGGSNQPQHF.

V gene TRBV6-1 combines with J gene TRBJ1-5; D call uncertain. Germline CDR1 is MNHNS and CDR2 is SASEGT. Trimming took off 4 bases at V and 0 bases at J, with 10 bases between the two ends. This CDR3 spans 15 amino acids. The CDR3 nucleotides are TGTGCCAGCAGTGGCCGGGTCCTTAGCAATCAGCCCCAGCATTTT. This sequence encodes CASSGRVLSNQPQHF.

This clone has a single count. The chain couples TRBV10-1 to TRBJ2-5; perhaps TRBD2 as D (6 bases). Trimming pared 3 bases from V and 3 bases from J, leaving 8 bases between. CDR1 WNHNN and CDR2 SYGVQD come from the germline V gene (reference sequence). This CDR3 is built from 13 residues. The CDR3 DNA reads as TGCGCCAGCAGTGATCCGGGGGAAGAGACCCAGTACTTC. Translating gives CASSDPGEETQYF.

This clone is a singleton in its sample. The CDR3 sequence is CASSLVGPGTSGRHEQFF. The CDR3, as DNA: TGTGCCAGCAGCTTAGTAGGGCCCGGGACTAGCGGGAGACATGAGCAGTTCTTC. The chain employs TRBV11-2 and TRBJ2-1; TRBD2 matches at 14 bases. CDR1 and CDR2 (germline): SGHAT, FQNNGV. The CDR3 consists of 18 residues. V shed 1 base and J 8 bases; nucleotides not matched to a gene: 10.

Only one count was recorded for this clone. CDR3 in amino acids: CASTPGSSYNEQFF. In DNA form, the CDR3 reads TGTGCCAGCACCCCTGGGAGCTCCTACAATGAGCAGTTCTTC. V usage is TRBV27 and J usage is TRBJ2-1; D may be TRBD2 (5 bases). This CDR3 spans 14 amino acids. V was pared by 7 bases and J by 0 bases, with 10 bases between. Per germline, CDR1 MNHEY and CDR2 SMNVEV (reference sequence).

This chain connects TRBV6-7 to TRBJ1-1, with TRBD1 matching 7 bases. TRBV6-7 carries the ORF label, with uncertain function. The CDR3 loop spans 16 amino acids. With V trimmed by 10 bases and J by 0 bases, 14 bases remained unmatched. CDR3 sequence: CANTQIQGKLNTEAFF. The CDR3 DNA reads TGTGCCAACACTCAGATACAGGGGAAATTGAACACTGAAGCTTTCTTT.

The chain carries TRBV10-1 and TRBJ2-1; a weak D match, TRBD2 (5 bases). V was trimmed by 3 bases and J by 4 bases, leaving 7 bases between them. In germline, CDR1 is WNHNN, CDR2 SYGVQD (reference sequence). The length of the CDR3 is 13 residues. The CDR3 protein is CASSEREYNEQFF. CDR3 bases: TGCGCCAGCAGTGAAAGGGAGTACAATGAGCAGTTCTTC.

The chain couples TRBV18 to TRBJ1-2, with D hard to call. There are 13 residues in the CDR3. Germline-derived CDR1 and CDR2 are KGHSH and LQKENI. The V gene lost 3 bases and the J gene lost 10 bases, with 15 bases spanning the gap. CDR3 region: CASSPGRLQTYTF. CDR3 nucleotides: TGTGCCAGCTCACCTGGCAGGCTCCAAACCTACACCTTC.

This chain links TRBV4-1 with TRBJ2-7, with D tentatively TRBD2 (5 bases). V gave up 1 base and J gave up 0 bases, with 10 bases separating them. Germline loops: CDR1 MGHRA, CDR2 YSYEKL. The CDR3 runs 15 residues. CDR3 in amino acids: CASSQGPGISYEQYF. CDR3 coding DNA: TGCGCCAGCAGCCAAGGACCGGGGATCTCCTACGAGCAGTACTTC.

This clone was detected a few times. Relative to the germline gene, one junction end is altered; a read error may explain this. This chain connects TRBV7-9 to TRBJ2-7; tentative D call: TRBD2 (7 bases). Germline V gene sequence: CDR1 SEHNR, CDR2 FQNEAQ (reference sequence). This CDR3 contains 15 residues. CDR3 region: CASSLSVGGAVERYF. The CDR3, as DNA: TGTGCCAGCAGCTTAAGTGTGGGGGGGGCTGTCGAGCGGTACTTC.

This clone appeared once. This sequence joins TRBV6-1 and TRBJ2-2, with 8 bases fitting TRBD1. The junction had 4 bases not matched to a gene; V was cut back by 1 base and J by 0 bases. Germline values: CDR1 MNHNS, CDR2 SASEGT. The CDR3 has 17 amino acids. CDR3 coding DNA: TGTGCCAGCAGTGAAGAACCGGGACAGGCGAACACCGGGGAGCTGTTTTTT. Residues: CASSEEPGQANTGELFF.

CDR3 sequence (DNA): TGTGCCAGTAGCCCTAGCGGGCCACACTACGAGCAGTACTTC. Amino acid sequence: CASSPSGPHYEQYF. The chain is built from TRBV19 and TRBJ2-7, with 8 bases identical to TRBD2. Germline-derived CDR1 and CDR2 are LNHDA and SQIVND (reference sequence). This CDR3 has 14 amino acids. V lost 6 bases, J lost 3 bases, and 7 bases stayed unmatched.

CDR3 loop: CASSAPSGSDHNEQFF. The CDR3 coding sequence is TGTGCCAGCAGTGCCCCTAGCGGGAGCGACCACAATGAGCAGTTCTTC. This chain links TRBV27 with TRBJ2-1; 10 nucleotides match TRBD2. The length of the CDR3 is 16 residues. Germline trimming cut 5 bases from V and 5 bases from J; bases unmatched to any gene: 9. CDR1 and CDR2 from the germline V gene are MNHEY and SMNVEV (reference sequence).

The genes are TRBV27 and TRBJ2-3; D ambiguous. The CDR3 has 14 residues. In germline, CDR1 is MNHEY, CDR2 SMNVEV (reference sequence). Trimming pared 6 bases from V and 1 base from J, leaving 11 bases between. The CDR3 DNA sequence: TGTGCCAGCAGCTTTATCTACGGCACAGATACGCAGTATTTT. Its protein is CASSFIYGTDTQYF.

This chain joins TRBV14 and TRBJ2-7; TRBD2 matches 7 bases. The CDR3 runs to 15 residues. After removal of 4 bases from V and 0 bases from J, the junction contained 6 bases not matched to a gene. The germline V gene has CDR1 SGHDN and CDR2 FVKESK. CDR3 sequence reads: CASSRTSVPSYEQYF. DNA of the CDR3: TGTGCCAGCAGCCGAACTAGCGTACCCTCCTACGAGCAGTACTTC. Looking up the rest from reference TRBV14 and TRBJ2-7 gives the full variable domain: EAGVTQFPSHSVIEKGQTVTLRCDPISGHDNLYWYRRVMGKEIKFLLHFVKESKQDESGMPNNRFLAERTGGTYSTLKVQPAELEDSGVYFCASSRTSVPSYEQYFGPGTRLTVT.

About this clone itself: An end of the junction differs from the germline gene, which may be a read error. CDR3 sequence reads: CSSSLWASGRTDTQYF. As DNA, the CDR3 is TGTTCCAGCAGCTTATGGGCTAGCGGGAGAACAGATACGCAGTATTTT. The J gene is TRBJ2-3, the V gene TRBV7-9; 10 bases match TRBD2. The CDR3 is 16 residues long. CDR1 and CDR2 from the germline V gene are SEHNR and FQNEAQ (reference sequence).

The sample holds a few counts of this clone. The chain recombines TRBV14 with TRBJ2-7; perhaps TRBD1 as D (6 bases). Germline lookup yields CDR1 SGHDN and CDR2 FVKESK. There are 15 residues in the CDR3. Trimming cost V 1 base and J 5 bases, with 15 bases left between them. The CDR3 DNA is TGTGCCAGCAGCCAAGGTAGGGGGAAGGTCAACGAGCAGTACTTC. Translated, it gives CASSQGRGKVNEQYF.

This rearrangement joins TRBV4-2 to TRBJ2-1, with 12 positions matching TRBD2. The CDR3 is 18 amino acids. Losses at the gene ends were 4 bases for V and 0 bases for J; bases not matched to a gene: 7. Germline CDR1 reads LGHNA; CDR2 reads YNFKEQ. CDR3: CASSLGTSGPSSYNEQFF. In DNA form, the CDR3 reads TGTGCCAGCAGCCTCGGGACTAGCGGGCCTAGCTCCTACAATGAGCAGTTCTTC.

The chain carries TRBV15 and TRBJ2-3; 8 bases align to TRBD2. After removal of 3 bases from V and 6 bases from J, the junction contained 14 bases not matched to a gene. Germline V gene lookup returns CDR1 LNHNV and CDR2 YYDKDF (reference sequence). The CDR3 is 17 residues long. CDR3 sequence reads: CATSSPGLAGGRDTQYF. DNA of the CDR3: TGTGCCACCAGCAGCCCGGGATTGGCGGGAGGTAGGGATACGCAGTATTTT. Combining the CDR3 with reference TRBV15 and TRBJ2-3 gives the whole variable domain DAMVIQNPRYQVTQFGKPVTLSCSQTLNHNVMYWYQQKSSQAPKLLFHYYDKDFNNEADTPDNFQSRRPNTSFCFLDIRSPGLGDTAMYLCATSSPGLAGGRDTQYFGPGTRLTVL.

The gene calls are TRBV7-3 and TRBJ1-1; TRBD1 is a possible D gene (6 bases). Germline CDR1 and CDR2: SGHTA and FQGTGA. The V end was cut by 1 base, the J end by 4 bases, with 10 bases between. The CDR3 is 14 amino acids. CDR3 in DNA: TGTGCCAGCAGCTTAATGGACAGAGGCACTGAAGCTTTCTTT. It codes for CASSLMDRGTEAFF.

The chain uses TRBV10-3 and TRBJ2-2; no firm D call. V was pared by 9 bases and J by 2 bases, with 4 bases between. The length of the CDR3 is 11 residues. CDR1 ENHRY and CDR2 SYGVKD come from the germline V gene. For the CDR3, the DNA is TGTGCCATACAAAACACCGGGGAGCTGTTTTTT. Translation gives CAIQNTGELFF.

The V call is TRBV29-1, the J call TRBJ2-3; D is perhaps TRBD1 (6 bases). Germline V gives CDR1 SQVTM, CDR2 ANQGSEA. V was pared by 5 bases and J by 0 bases, with 12 bases between. This CDR3 has 14 amino acids. DNA of the CDR3: TGCAGCGTTCCTCAGAGGGGGAGCACAGATACGCAGTATTTT. Translating gives CSVPQRGSTDTQYF.

The chain couples TRBV4-1 to TRBJ2-1; the match to TRBD2 covers 9 bases. Germline CDR1 and CDR2: MGHRA and YSYEKL. This CDR3 has 17 residues. Trimming cost V 0 bases and J 4 bases; bases outside gene matches: 7. The CDR3 region has the DNA TGCGCCAGCAGCCAAGATCAGGGCGGGAGGGGTTACAATGAGCAGTTCTTC. Its protein product is CASSQDQGGRGYNEQFF.

The chain links TRBV29-1 to TRBJ2-7; no clear D gene. Trimming pared 5 bases from V and 3 bases from J, leaving 14 bases between. Per germline, CDR1 SQVTM and CDR2 ANQGSEA. The CDR3 length is 13 residues. CDR3 in amino acids: CSVYKHPHYEQYF. CDR3 DNA sequence: TGCAGCGTTTATAAGCATCCGCACTACGAGCAGTACTTC.

The J gene is TRBJ1-3, the V gene TRBV6-5, with D unclear. The CDR3 runs 16 residues. CDR1 is MNHEY, CDR2 SVGAGI, per germline. Trimming shortened V by 2 bases and J by 0 bases, and 11 bases separated the two germline ends. CDR3 sequence reads: CASSYRRRGSGNTIYF. The CDR3 DNA reads as TGTGCCAGCAGTTACCGGCGACGGGGCTCTGGAAACACCATATATTTT.

V is TRBV6-5 and J is TRBJ2-7; D may be TRBD1 (5 bases). CDR1 is MNHEY and CDR2 is SVGAGI in the germline V gene. The CDR3 has 16 amino acids. V was shortened by 0 bases and J by 3 bases, with 15 bases between the two germline ends. The CDR3 DNA reads as TGTGCCAGCAGTTACTCGCAACGGACAAAAATCTACGAGCAGTACTTC. Its protein product is CASSYSQRTKIYEQYF.